A selection of T cell receptor beta chains follows, all from one sample in a study of shared T cell receptors in the human thymus. Generated by immunoSEQ multiplex PCR, the TCRdb table keeps only in-frame clones and is missing some. The sample includes hundreds of thousands of clones, about 90% of them seen just once. This same sample was also part of a study on human thymus T cells.

Sequenced input: thymocytes. These receptors came from a boy under two years old with a congenital heart defect. CDR3s leave out the opening cysteine and the closing phenylalanine or tryptophan. The order of the fields is V gene, clone size, CDR3 length, J gene, CDR3 protein. Part of the rows lack a size; the others show once, few, many or a class for expanded clones.

v_call: TRBV21-1
clone_size: NA
cdr3_length: 13
j_call: TRBJ2-7
cdr3_aa: ASSNSGTGVHEQY

v_call: TRBV6-5
clone_size: NA
cdr3_length: 11
j_call: TRBJ1-2
cdr3_aa: ASSVREDYGYT

v_call: TRBV7-9
clone_size: NA
cdr3_length: 10
j_call: TRBJ1-6
cdr3_aa: ASSGGDSPLH

v_call: TRBV14
clone_size: few
cdr3_length: 15
j_call: TRBJ1-1
cdr3_aa: ASSQDPGTVLNTEAF

v_call: TRBV11-2
clone_size: NA
cdr3_length: 15
j_call: TRBJ2-2
cdr3_aa: ASSLVSLAANTGELF

v_call: TRBV6-1
clone_size: NA
cdr3_length: 11
j_call: TRBJ2-3
cdr3_aa: ASSGQNSNTQY

v_call: TRBV4-3
clone_size: few
cdr3_length: 12
j_call: TRBJ2-3
cdr3_aa: ASSQGGVADTQY

v_call: TRBV28
clone_size: once
cdr3_length: 11
j_call: TRBJ1-4
cdr3_aa: ASNTSGREKLF

v_call: TRBV6-1
clone_size: NA
cdr3_length: 13
j_call: TRBJ1-5
cdr3_aa: ASSPRDRDNQPQH

v_call: TRBV14
clone_size: once
cdr3_length: 10
j_call: TRBJ2-5
cdr3_aa: ASSRPQETQY

v_call: TRBV28
clone_size: NA
cdr3_length: 16
j_call: TRBJ2-3
cdr3_aa: ASSTSPKQDTSTDTQY

v_call: TRBV30
clone_size: NA
cdr3_length: 16
j_call: TRBJ1-1
cdr3_aa: AWSVSGTGIPPDTEAF

v_call: TRBV6-5
clone_size: NA
cdr3_length: 11
j_call: TRBJ1-5
cdr3_aa: ASSWTGEQPQH

v_call: TRBV19
clone_size: few
cdr3_length: 12
j_call: TRBJ1-1
cdr3_aa: ASSRKDRLSEAF

v_call: TRBV2
clone_size: NA
cdr3_length: 12
j_call: TRBJ2-1
cdr3_aa: ASSGSGVHNEQF

v_call: TRBV7-2
clone_size: NA
cdr3_length: 10
j_call: TRBJ2-7
cdr3_aa: ASSNTAHEQY

v_call: TRBV27
clone_size: NA
cdr3_length: 15
j_call: TRBJ2-3
cdr3_aa: ASSLKTGTGRADTQY

v_call: TRBV30
clone_size: once
cdr3_length: 15
j_call: TRBJ1-5
cdr3_aa: AWAPAKTGNGNQPQH

v_call: TRBV9
clone_size: NA
cdr3_length: 17
j_call: TRBJ2-1
cdr3_aa: ASSDPHEVAGSSYNEQF

v_call: TRBV9
clone_size: NA
cdr3_length: 13
j_call: TRBJ2-1
cdr3_aa: ASSVVNSGVNEQF

v_call: TRBV15
clone_size: NA
cdr3_length: 14
j_call: TRBJ2-7
cdr3_aa: ATSRGLGNGAYEQY

v_call: TRBV27
clone_size: NA
cdr3_length: 13
j_call: TRBJ2-1
cdr3_aa: ASNWIAGRGNEQF

v_call: TRBV6-1
clone_size: NA
cdr3_length: 10
j_call: TRBJ2-3
cdr3_aa: ASSETGGELY

v_call: TRBV29-1
clone_size: NA
cdr3_length: 10
j_call: TRBJ2-5
cdr3_aa: SLSREEETQY

v_call: TRBV28
clone_size: NA
cdr3_length: 14
j_call: TRBJ2-7
cdr3_aa: ASSLWVLAGGREQY

v_call: TRBV28
clone_size: NA
cdr3_length: 10
j_call: TRBJ2-7
cdr3_aa: ASGHREYEQY

v_call: TRBV19
clone_size: NA
cdr3_length: 14
j_call: TRBJ2-7
cdr3_aa: ASSPRDRKRGYEQY

v_call: TRBV14
clone_size: NA
cdr3_length: 11
j_call: TRBJ2-7
cdr3_aa: ASSQDPPYEQY

v_call: TRBV5-6
clone_size: NA
cdr3_length: 12
j_call: TRBJ2-3
cdr3_aa: ASSLSGIGDTQY

v_call: TRBV5-1
clone_size: NA
cdr3_length: 13
j_call: TRBJ1-4
cdr3_aa: ASSLSGLLNEKLF

v_call: TRBV5-1
clone_size: NA
cdr3_length: 11
j_call: TRBJ1-2
cdr3_aa: ASSYGQDYGYT